The 20 T cell receptor beta chains reported below all come from one sample, sequenced in a study of blood T cell repertoires in COVID-19. Profiled with immunoSEQ multiplex PCR; TCRdb holds only in-frame clones, not every one. There are a few hundred thousand clones in the sample; around 90% occur only once, and roughly 0.78% lies in the top ten. Sequencing used peripheral blood. All receptors come from a man between 18 and 29 years old with COVID-19, enrolled during active disease.

V usage is TRBV6-5 and J usage is TRBJ2-7; 7 bases match TRBD1. The CDR3 loop spans 14 amino acids. Trimming cost V 6 bases and J 4 bases; bases outside gene matches: 9. Germline V lookup: CDR1 MNHEY, CDR2 SVGAGI. The CDR3 spells CASRLLTGSYEQYF. Written as DNA, the CDR3 is TGTGCCAGCAGACTATTGACAGGGTCTTACGAGCAGTACTTC.

Only one count was recorded for this clone. The chain combines TRBV3-1 (or the pseudogene TRBV3-2) with TRBJ2-5, with TRBD2 matching 12 bases. The CDR3 is 16 residues long. Looked up from germline, CDR1 is LGHDT and CDR2 is YNNKEL (reference sequence). The trim removed 4 bases at V and 0 bases at J, leaving 3 bases unmatched. Here the CDR3 reads CASSLTSGGNQETQYF. CDR3 in DNA: TGTGCCAGCAGCCTTACTAGCGGGGGGAACCAAGAGACCCAGTACTTC.

The J gene is TRBJ2-1, the V gene TRBV19; 11 bases fit TRBD1. The CDR3 has 16 residues. Germline V gene sequence: CDR1 LNHDA, CDR2 SQIVND (reference sequence). V lost 5 bases to trimming and J lost 6 bases; unmatched junction nucleotides: 9. The CDR3 spells CASSLSGQGAINEQFF. The CDR3, as DNA: TGTGCCAGTAGTCTTTCCGGACAGGGGGCGATCAATGAGCAGTTCTTC.

CDR3 loop: CASSLQKTYEQYF. The CDR3 DNA is TGTGCCAGCAGCTTACAGAAAACCTACGAGCAGTACTTC. The chain has TRBV7-2 and TRBJ2-7; D is unresolved. The CDR3 is 13 residues long. Germline V gene sequence: CDR1 SGHTA, CDR2 FQGNSA. The V end was cut by 2 bases, the J end by 2 bases, with 7 bases between.

The chain is built from TRBV9 and TRBJ2-2; no clear D. CDR1 is SGDLS, CDR2 YYNGEE, per germline. This CDR3 spans 13 amino acids. V dropped 0 bases and J dropped 4 bases, with 4 bases sitting between them. CDR3 bases: TGTGCCAGCAGCGTAGCAGGCACCGGGGAGCTGTTTTTT. Amino acids: CASSVAGTGELFF.

In its sample, this clone was seen a few times. The rearrangement links TRBV6-5 to TRBJ2-2; D is uncertain. Trimming stripped 6 bases from V and 6 bases from J, with 17 bases between. CDR1 is MNHEY, CDR2 SVGAGI, per germline. The CDR3 runs 15 residues. The CDR3 sequence is CASRRDSEVAGELFF. CDR3 bases: TGTGCCAGCAGGAGAGATAGTGAGGTGGCCGGGGAGCTGTTTTTT.

The rearrangement links TRBV3-1 (or the pseudogene TRBV3-2) to TRBJ2-7, with D maybe TRBD2 (6 bases). Trimming took off 3 bases at V and 10 bases at J, with 13 bases between the two ends. Per the germline V gene, CDR1 is LGHDT and CDR2 is YNNKEL (reference sequence). The CDR3 is made up of 12 amino acids. CDR3 in amino acids: CASSHGGDGQYF. CDR3 nucleotides: TGTGCCAGCAGCCATGGAGGGGACGGCCAGTACTTC.

The V and J genes are TRBV6-1 and TRBJ2-1, with no clear D. V lost 3 bases and J 4 bases, leaving 7 bases between the germline ends. The CDR3 spans 13 residues. Germline CDR1 and CDR2: MNHNS and SASEGT. The CDR3 here is CASSDPLYNEQFF. The DNA for the CDR3 is TGTGCCAGCAGTGACCCCTTGTACAATGAGCAGTTCTTC.

The genes are TRBV4-1 and TRBJ1-2; D is uncertain. Per germline, CDR1 MGHRA and CDR2 YSYEKL. V dropped 0 bases and J dropped 1 base, with 9 bases sitting between them. The CDR3 sequence is 15 residues long. This CDR3 reads CASSQDWEGNYGYTF. CDR3 nucleotide sequence: TGCGCCAGCAGCCAAGACTGGGAGGGTAACTATGGCTACACCTTC.

This rearrangement joins TRBV5-1 to TRBJ2-7; 8 bases align to TRBD1. The germline V gene has CDR1 SGHRS and CDR2 YFSETQ. The CDR3 is 14 amino acids. V gave up 4 bases and J gave up 2 bases; unmatched junction bases: 5. CDR3 in DNA: TGCGCCAGCAGCCGCGGACAGGGACCCTACGAGCAGTACTTC. Its protein is CASSRGQGPYEQYF.

This chain joins TRBV14 and TRBJ1-1, with TRBD1 identical over 7 bases. Germline trimming cut 1 base from V and 5 bases from J; bases unmatched to any gene: 7. Germline CDR1 and CDR2: SGHDN and FVKESK. The CDR3 has 15 residues. The CDR3 loop is CASSQATGVGTEAFF. DNA for the CDR3: TGTGCCAGCAGCCAAGCCACAGGGGTGGGGACTGAAGCTTTCTTT.

The chain joins TRBV6-5 to TRBJ2-3; D ambiguous. The CDR3 runs 11 residues. Germline CDR1 and CDR2: MNHEY and SVGAGI. V lost 5 bases and J lost 4, with 4 bases in between. CDR3 loop: CASSPADTQYF. The CDR3 nucleotides are TGTGCCAGCAGTCCTGCAGATACGCAGTATTTT.

This sequence joins TRBV12-1 and TRBJ2-3; the DNA was not compared with TRBD2, the D call given in the table. TRBV12-1 is assigned pseudogene status. The CDR3 totals 15 residues. This CDR3 reads CASSSTSGSTDTQYF. CDR3 DNA: TGTGCCAGCAGCTCGACTAGCGGAAGCACAGATACGCAGTATTTT.

V usage is TRBV7-3 and J usage is TRBJ1-1; tentatively, D is TRBD1 (5 bases). There are 14 residues in the CDR3. Germline CDR1 reads SGHTA; CDR2 reads FQGTGA. The germline V and J ends were trimmed by 2 bases and 8 bases, with 15 bases remaining between them. The CDR3 DNA reads as TGTGCCAGCAGCTTAGGGCAGGGCAAGTCGGAAGCTTTCTTT. Protein sequence: CASSLGQGKSEAFF.

The CDR3 coding sequence is TGTGCCAGCAGTTACTGGCAGGCGAACACCGGGGAGCTGTTTTTT. Encoded protein: CASSYWQANTGELFF. The V call is TRBV6-5, the J call TRBJ2-2; D is unresolved. Trimming stripped 1 base from V and 0 bases from J, with 6 bases between. The CDR3 is 15 amino acids. In germline, CDR1 is MNHEY, CDR2 SVGAGI.

This rearrangement joins TRBV30 to TRBJ1-6; the match to TRBD1 covers 7 bases. V dropped 5 bases and J dropped 9; count of bases not matched to a gene: 10. Germline-derived CDR1 and CDR2 are GTSNPN and SVGIG (reference sequence). CDR3 length equals 14 residues. CDR3 nucleotide sequence: TGTGCCTGGTCCCTAACCGGGACAGCTTCACCCCTCCACTTT. Protein: CAWSLTGTASPLHF. Looking up the rest from reference TRBV30 and TRBJ1-6 gives the full variable domain: SQTIHQWPATLVQPVGSPLSLECTVEGTSNPNLYWYRQAAGRGLQLLFYSVGIGQISSEVPQNLSASRPQDRQFILSSKKLLLSDSGFYLCAWSLTGTASPLHFGNGTRLTVT.

This chain links TRBV5-4 with TRBJ2-7; no reliable D call. Germline V gives CDR1 SGHNT, CDR2 YYREEE (reference sequence). Trimming took off 2 bases at V and 0 bases at J, with 6 bases between the two ends. The CDR3 sequence is 13 residues long. The CDR3 sequence is CASSLRSSYEQYF. CDR3 DNA: TGTGCCAGCAGCTTACGGAGCTCCTACGAGCAGTACTTC.

The V gene is TRBV6-6, the J gene TRBJ1-6; TRBD1 matches at 7 bases. V was pared by 7 bases and J by 10 bases, with 7 bases of the junction left unmatched. The CDR3 sequence is 13 residues long. Germline CDR1 is MNHNY and CDR2 is SVGAGI (reference sequence). The CDR3 coding sequence is TGTGCCAGCAACGAGGGGGGACAGTCACCCCTCCACTTT. Amino acids: CASNEGGQSPLHF.

This sequence joins TRBV7-2 and TRBJ1-2; tentatively, D is TRBD1 (6 bases). The CDR3 is 14 residues long. The V gene's germline CDR1 is SGHTA and CDR2 FQGNSA. Trimming took 1 base from V and 4 from J, leaving 10 bases between them. CDR3 sequence reads: CASSLEGGIYGYTF. The CDR3 nucleotides are TGTGCCAGCAGCTTAGAGGGGGGGATCTATGGCTACACCTTC. Full variable domain (missing parts from reference TRBV7-2 and TRBJ1-2): GAGVSQSPSNKVTEKGKDVELRCDPISGHTALYWYRQSLGQGLEFLIYFQGNSAPDKSGLPSDRFSAERTGGSVSTLTIQRTQQEDSAVYLCASSLEGGIYGYTFGSGTRLTVV.

This clone appeared a few times. V and J are TRBV12-3 or TRBV12-4 and TRBJ1-1; no definite D call. The V and J ends lost 6 bases and 0 bases respectively, with 5 bases between them. CDR3 length: 12 residues. CDR3 bases: TGTGCCAGCAGCCAGATGAACACTGAAGCTTTCTTT. Translation gives CASSQMNTEAFF.